This TCR beta chain was sequenced during a study of T cell responses to AZD1222 COVID-19 vaccine. Clones were sequenced by immunoSEQ multiplex PCR, and TCRdb holds only the in-frame ones, with some missing. The sample records about 110,000 clones, approximately 88% being singletons. Specimen: peripheral blood, collected on day 0 of AZD1222 vaccination. The source is an adult in good health.

DNA for the CDR3: TGTGCCAGCAGTGATCGACAGCCGGATGGCTACACCTTC. Amino acid sequence: CASSDRQPDGYTF. The rearrangement uses TRBV25-1 and TRBJ1-2; TRBD1 might be the D (5 bases). V was trimmed by 3 bases and J by 6 bases, leaving 11 bases between them. The length of the CDR3 is 13 residues. CDR1 and CDR2 from the germline V gene are MGHDK and SYGVNS.